The clone carrying this TCR beta chain was counted once. Antigen specificity is unknown. The treatment denotes: oral pan-JAK inhibitor, 5-10 mg twice daily. This sample stems from a study of CD8+ T cells in alopecia areata. Study observations and caveats: As there was one nonresponder, how baseline CD8+ expansion relates to response remains uncertain. Normal skin's resident alphabeta T cells are also sequenced in scalp samples. Among the top 100, expanded CD8+ clones were significantly decreased by tofacitinib, as was scalp clonality.

Sequencing used cDNA as its template, made by extracting RNA and reverse transcribing it. TCRdb keeps only in-frame clones here, not all; method: immunoSEQ multiplex PCR. The data contain approximately 210,000 clones, around 64% of them singletons. Trimming shortened V by 8 bases and J by 7 bases, and 15 bases separated the two germline ends. The CDR3 sequence is 13 residues long. The germline V gene has CDR1 SGHAT and CDR2 FQNNGV. The sequence derives from a human donor with alopecia areata. The chain links TRBV11-2 to TRBJ2-1; D remains ambiguous. The sequences come from CD4+ T cells sorted from blood, collected around week 50, from a patient treated with tofacitinib. The CDR3, as DNA: TGTGCCAGCCGAGAGAACCCCAATAATGAGCAGTTCTTC. Translating gives CASRENPNNEQFF.